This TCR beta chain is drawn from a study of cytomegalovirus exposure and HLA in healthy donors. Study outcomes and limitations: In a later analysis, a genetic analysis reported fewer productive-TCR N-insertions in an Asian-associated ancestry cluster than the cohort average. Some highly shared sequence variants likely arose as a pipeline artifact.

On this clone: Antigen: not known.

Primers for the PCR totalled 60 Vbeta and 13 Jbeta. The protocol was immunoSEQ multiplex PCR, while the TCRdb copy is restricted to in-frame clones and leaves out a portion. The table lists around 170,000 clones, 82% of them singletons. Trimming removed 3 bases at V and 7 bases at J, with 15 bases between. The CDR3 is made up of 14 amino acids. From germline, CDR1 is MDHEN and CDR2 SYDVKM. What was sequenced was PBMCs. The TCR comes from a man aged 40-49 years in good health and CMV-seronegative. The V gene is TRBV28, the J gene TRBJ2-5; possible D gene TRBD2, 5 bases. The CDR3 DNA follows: TGTGCCAGCAGTTTTAGGGATGGACGGGGGACCCAGTACTTC. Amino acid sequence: CASSFRDGRGTQYF.